Following are 8 T cell receptor beta chains from one sample sequenced in a study of Graves' ophthalmopathy and Graves' hyperthyroidism. RNA transcripts were the source from which TCR beta CDR3 regions were amplified. Following a first-round RT-PCR that used HTBI primers, a second-round multiplex PCR was carried out. TCRdb passed the multiplex PCR reads through MiXCR, listing each CDR3 protein once. The table has 170,000 or so distinct CDR3 sequences, under 40% seen once; the top ten hold approximately 6.3%. Sequences were obtained from peripheral blood. The source is a woman in her thirties or forties with Graves' ophthalmopathy.

This clonotype was picked up many times. Being one base from a much bigger clone, this may be a read error. The chain joins TRBV6-5 to TRBJ2-7, with TRBD1 identical over 8 bases. The germline CDR1 and CDR2 sequences are MNHEY and SVGAGI. The CDR3 spans 16 residues. This chain's CDR3 is CASSTTTGAFSYEQHF. The CDR3 bases are TGTGCCAGCAGTACCACGACAGGGGCTTTTTCCTACGAGCAGCACTTC.

This clonotype was counted at least ten times. The rearrangement uses TRBV7-8 and TRBJ1-1, with D possibly matching TRBD1 (5 bases). This CDR3 has 15 residues. Germline V CDR1 and CDR2: SGHVS, FQNEAQ. Trimming removed 2 bases from V and 3 bases from J, with 13 bases in between. CDR3: CASSLWNQGDTEAFF. The CDR3 region has the DNA TGTGCCAGCAGCTTATGGAATCAGGGAGACACTGAAGCTTTCTTT.

V is TRBV20-1 and J is TRBJ1-3; the D gene is possibly TRBD1 (5 bases). Germline CDR1 reads DFQATT; CDR2 reads SNEGSKA (reference sequence). This CDR3 is 15 amino acids long. Trimming took 1 base from V and 0 from J, leaving 10 bases between them. This CDR3 is CSARVMGTSGNTIYF. Here the CDR3 DNA reads TGCAGTGCTAGAGTAATGGGGACCTCTGGAAACACCATATATTTT.

The V and J genes are TRBV12-3 or TRBV12-4 and TRBJ2-5; possibly TRBD2 for D (7 bases). This CDR3 has 17 amino acids. V was trimmed by 3 bases and J by 4 bases, leaving 21 bases between them. The CDR3 DNA follows: TGTGCCAGCAGTTTTACGTTAGGGGGGGCGAAGGGAGAGACCCAGTACTTC. Its translation is CASSFTLGGAKGETQYF.

This clonotype has a count of ten or more. The chain has TRBV10-3 and TRBJ1-2, with a weak D call TRBD1 (5 bases). The CDR3 contains 12 residues. Germline V gene lookup returns CDR1 ENHRY and CDR2 SYGVKD. Trimming removed 6 bases from V and 10 bases from J, with 15 bases in between. For the CDR3, the DNA is TGTGCCATCAGAGTTGGTAAGACAGTCTACACCTTC. Amino acids: CAIRVGKTVYTF.

The gene calls are TRBV12-3 or TRBV12-4 and TRBJ1-5, with D perhaps matching TRBD1 (5 bases). The CDR3 consists of 16 residues. V lost 5 bases and J 5 bases, leaving 19 bases between the germline ends. The CDR3 region is CASSGRFKGQDQPQHF. In DNA form, the CDR3 reads TGTGCCAGCAGTGGCAGATTCAAGGGGCAGGATCAGCCCCAGCATTTT.

This clonotype occurred a few times. V and J are TRBV2 and TRBJ1-1; the match to TRBD1 covers 7 bases. V shed 8 bases, J shed 3 bases, and the junction held 9 bases outside the gene matches. The CDR3 totals 14 residues. Germline assignment: CDR1 SNHLY and CDR2 FYNNEI. CDR3 sequence (DNA): TGTGCCAGCTTTAACAGGGGTACGTACACTGAAGCTTTCTTT. Translating it yields CASFNRGTYTEAFF.

This clonotype was seen ten or more times. The V gene is TRBV28, the J gene TRBJ1-6, with 7 nucleotides matching TRBD1. V shed 5 bases, J shed 7 bases, and the junction held 5 bases outside the gene matches. This CDR3 spans 14 amino acids. Looked up from germline, CDR1 is MDHEN and CDR2 is SYDVKM. CDR3 coding DNA: TGTGCCAGCAGTGTCGACAGGGTAAATTCACCCCTCCACTTT. Encoded protein: CASSVDRVNSPLHF.